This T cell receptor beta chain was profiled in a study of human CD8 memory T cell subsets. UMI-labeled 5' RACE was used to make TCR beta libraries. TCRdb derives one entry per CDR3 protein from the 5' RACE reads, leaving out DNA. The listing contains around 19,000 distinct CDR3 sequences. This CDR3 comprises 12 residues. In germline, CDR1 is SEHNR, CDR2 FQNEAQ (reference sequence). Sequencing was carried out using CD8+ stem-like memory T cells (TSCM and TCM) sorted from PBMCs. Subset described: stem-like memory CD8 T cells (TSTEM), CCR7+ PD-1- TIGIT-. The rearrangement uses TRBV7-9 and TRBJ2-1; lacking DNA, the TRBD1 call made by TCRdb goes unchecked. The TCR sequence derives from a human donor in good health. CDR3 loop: CASSLQGSEQFF. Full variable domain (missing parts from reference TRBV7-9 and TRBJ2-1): DTGVSQNPRHKITKRGQNVTFRCDPISEHNRLYWYRQTLGQGPEFLTYFQNEAQLEKSRLLSDRFSAERPKGSFSTLEIQRTEQGDSAMYLCASSLQGSEQFFGPGTRLTVL.